The rows below give T cell receptor beta chains drawn from one sample of a study of identical twins. TCRdb ran MiXCR on the 5' RACE reads and lists one entry per CDR3 protein. Of approximately 690,000 distinct CDR3 sequences listed, 6.1% are singletons. The sequenced sample consisted of naive T cells sorted from blood. The source of these receptors is a man aged 18 to 30 in good health. Each CDR3 is given with its conserved first and last residue. A D gene is named only where the DNA matches it firmly. Size is omitted from some rows. Given values are once, few, many or a class for expanded clones.

D,V,size,length,J,CDR3,DNA
TRBD1,TRBV20-1,.,16,TRBJ1-5,CSALDRGRQSNQPQHF,TGCAGTGCTTTGGACAGGGGGAGGCAGAGCAATCAGCCCCAGCATTTT
TRBD2,TRBV7-2,many,16,TRBJ2-1,CASSLGLAGVNDEQFF,TGTGCCAGCAGCCTGGGACTAGCGGGAGTAAACGATGAGCAGTTCTTC
.,TRBV5-1,many,15,TRBJ1-2,CASSLDPGTIYGYTF,TGCGCCAGCAGCTTGGATCCCGGGACAATTTATGGCTACACCTTC
.,TRBV20-1,.,13,TRBJ1-5,CSATPLANQPQHF,TGCAGTGCAACACCCCTTGCCAATCAGCCCCAGCATTTT
.,TRBV25-1,few,15,TRBJ2-3,CASSERTPYTDTQYF,TGTGCCAGCAGTGAGAGGACACCATACACAGATACGCAGTATTTT
.,TRBV9,.,15,TRBJ2-7,CASSPQGALIYEQYF,TGTGCCAGCAGCCCCCAAGGAGCGCTAATTTACGAGCAGTACTTC
.,TRBV12-3/TRBV12-4,.,13,TRBJ2-1,CASSPLNNNEQFF,TGTGCCAGCAGCCCACTTAATAACAATGAGCAGTTCTTC
.,TRBV18,few,15,TRBJ2-2,CASSATTSRVGELFF,TGTGCCAGCTCAGCGACCACGTCCCGCGTCGGGGAGCTGTTTTTT
TRBD2,TRBV29-1,few,15,TRBJ2-7,CSVEDRGTSGNEQYF,TGCAGCGTTGAAGATCGGGGGACTAGCGGGAACGAGCAGTACTTC
TRBD2,TRBV5-1,few,15,TRBJ2-7,CASSKGLAGSYEQYF,TGCGCCAGCAGCAAGGGACTAGCGGGATCCTACGAGCAGTACTTC
.,TRBV29-1,.,14,TRBJ2-1,CSVEKKSSYNEQFF,TGCAGCGTGGAAAAGAAGAGCTCCTACAATGAGCAGTTCTTC
.,TRBV27,.,16,TRBJ2-4,CASSFGLGGAKNIQYF,TGTGCCAGCAGTTTTGGGCTCGGGGGAGCCAAAAACATTCAGTACTTC
TRBD1,TRBV24-1,many,16,TRBJ2-2,CATSLTGGIGSGELFF,TGTGCCACCAGTCTAACAGGGGGCATAGGTTCCGGGGAGCTGTTTTTT
TRBD1,TRBV20-1,few,19,TRBJ2-2,CSASLSGGEIRGPTGELFF,TGCAGTGCTAGTTTGTCAGGGGGTGAAATTCGGGGCCCCACCGGGGAGCTGTTTTTT
TRBD1,TRBV10-3,many,16,TRBJ2-5,CAISTRQGDREETQYF,TGTGCCATCAGTACGCGGCAGGGGGATAGGGAAGAGACCCAGTACTTC
.,TRBV12-3/TRBV12-4,.,15,TRBJ1-4,CASSPGPGGSEKLFF,TGTGCCAGCAGTCCGGGCCCCGGTGGGAGTGAAAAACTGTTTTTT
.,TRBV4-1,.,16,TRBJ2-3,CASSQVGGGDTDTQYF,TGCGCCAGCAGCCAAGTCGGCGGCGGGGACACAGATACGCAGTATTTT
.,TRBV10-3,many,13,TRBJ2-5,CATGIGDIETQYF,TGTGCCACCGGTATTGGGGACATAGAGACCCAGTACTTC
.,TRBV15,few,14,TRBJ2-7,CATSRDRGWKKQYF,TGTGCCACCAGCAGAGACCGAGGGTGGAAAAAGCAGTACTTC
.,TRBV28,few,13,TRBJ2-3,CASSLLGRNTQYF,TGTGCCAGCAGTTTACTGGGGCGAAATACGCAGTATTTT
.,TRBV4-2,many,15,TRBJ1-4,CASSQEDLSGEKLFF,TGTGCCAGCAGCCAAGAGGACCTCAGCGGGGAAAAACTGTTTTTT
.,TRBV15,many,11,TRBJ2-1,CATSRVNEQFF,TGTGCCACCAGCAGAGTCAATGAGCAGTTCTTC
.,TRBV20-1,many,13,TRBJ2-3,CSARGWSSTSQYF,TGCAGTGCTAGAGGGTGGAGCTCTACATCGCAGTATTTT
.,TRBV4-2,.,17,TRBJ2-7,CASSQPPTGTTNYEQYF,TGTGCCAGCAGCCAACCTCCTACCGGGACAACTAACTACGAGCAGTACTTC
TRBD1,TRBV20-1,.,13,TRBJ1-5,CSVPDRGGQPQHF,TGCAGTGTACCCGACAGGGGAGGTCAGCCCCAGCATTTT
.,TRBV5-6,many,12,TRBJ2-1,CASSLVSSAQFF,TGTGCCAGCAGCTTGGTTTCTTCGGCACAGTTCTTC
.,TRBV30,.,12,TRBJ2-7,CAWSVRDYEQYF,TGTGCCTGGAGTGTACGAGACTACGAGCAGTACTTC
TRBD2,TRBV7-9,many,16,TRBJ2-1,CASSSPSGRVYNEQFF,TGTGCCAGCAGCTCCCCTAGCGGGAGGGTCTACAATGAGCAGTTCTTC
.,TRBV5-1,.,17,TRBJ2-7,CASSSGARQSSIHEQYF,TGCGCCAGCAGCTCGGGGGCGCGTCAGTCTAGCATCCACGAGCAGTACTTC
.,TRBV7-2,.,14,TRBJ2-1,CASSNRDYYNEQFF,TGTGCCAGCAGCAACAGGGACTACTACAATGAGCAGTTCTTC
TRBD1,TRBV5-4,.,14,TRBJ2-1,CASSLGTGGIEQFF,TGTGCCAGCAGCTTAGGCACAGGGGGCATTGAGCAGTTCTTC
.,TRBV6-1,many,14,TRBJ1-4,CASSQGHLNEKLFF,TGTGCCAGCAGTCAGGGACACCTTAATGAAAAACTGTTTTTT
.,TRBV5-6,many,13,TRBJ2-3,CASSLYDTDTQYF,TGTGCCAGCAGCTTGTATGACACAGATACGCAGTATTTT
TRBD1,TRBV7-8,few,15,TRBJ2-7,CASTMRTGVNYEQYF,TGTGCCAGCACCATGAGGACAGGTGTTAACTACGAGCAGTACTTC
TRBD2,TRBV5-4,few,16,TRBJ2-5,CASSSPLAGGGETQYF,TGTGCCAGCAGTTCGCCACTAGCGGGAGGGGGAGAGACCCAGTACTTC
TRBD1,TRBV5-5,.,14,TRBJ2-7,CASSRDRGLREQYF,TGTGCCAGCAGCCGGGACAGGGGGCTGCGTGAGCAGTACTTC
.,TRBV27,few,16,TRBJ2-3,CASRFSPAGAGDTQYF,TGTGCCAGCAGATTTAGCCCCGCGGGGGCCGGGGATACGCAGTATTTT
.,TRBV29-1,few,14,TRBJ2-1,CSVEGPSNYNEQFF,TGCAGCGTTGAAGGCCCTAGCAACTACAATGAGCAGTTCTTC
.,TRBV15,few,15,TRBJ2-3,CATSRAGDGTDTQYF,TGTGCCACCAGCAGAGCGGGAGACGGCACAGATACGCAGTATTTT
TRBD1,TRBV10-3,many,16,TRBJ2-2,CAITETGTTNTGELFF,TGTGCCATCACCGAGACAGGGACAACGAACACCGGGGAGCTGTTTTTT
.,TRBV11-2,many,17,TRBJ2-1,CASSLARGAGSYNEQFF,TGTGCCAGCAGCTTAGCCCGGGGGGCGGGGAGTTACAATGAGCAGTTCTTC
.,TRBV6-2/TRBV6-3,many,16,TRBJ1-4,CASSYQATVNGEKLFF,TGTGCCAGCAGTTACCAGGCGACAGTAAACGGTGAAAAACTGTTTTTT
.,TRBV14,few,17,TRBJ1-6,CASSQYGSLSYNSPLHF,TGTGCCAGCAGCCAATATGGGAGTCTCTCCTATAATTCACCCCTCCACTTT
TRBD2,TRBV12-3/TRBV12-4,.,18,TRBJ2-2,CASSSPGTSGRRTGELFF,TGTGCCAGCAGTTCTCCCGGGACTAGCGGGAGGCGCACCGGGGAGCTGTTTTTT
TRBD1,TRBV27,many,15,TRBJ2-7,CASGGLGTGRNEQYF,TGTGCCAGCGGGGGATTAGGGACAGGGCGAAACGAGCAGTACTTC
.,TRBV21-1,.,17,TRBJ2-5,CASSKVNIAGVQETQYF,TGTGCCAGCAGCAAAGTGAACATAGCGGGAGTCCAAGAGACCCAGTACTTC
TRBD1,TRBV6-2/TRBV6-3,few,15,TRBJ1-3,CASRTGTAPGNTIYF,TGTGCCAGCAGAACCGGGACAGCCCCTGGAAACACCATATATTTT
.,TRBV9,many,16,TRBJ2-1,CASSVTGRLVYNEQFF,TGTGCCAGCAGCGTCACCGGTCGGCTAGTTTACAATGAGCAGTTCTTC
.,TRBV28,many,13,TRBJ2-3,CASSFRGTDTQYF,TGTGCCAGCAGTTTCCGGGGCACAGATACGCAGTATTTT
.,TRBV7-2,.,14,TRBJ2-6,CASSNGAGANVLTF,TGTGCCAGCAGCAACGGGGCTGGGGCCAACGTCCTGACTTTC
.,TRBV28,many,12,TRBJ1-1,CASSSWGTEAFF,TGTGCCAGCAGTTCATGGGGCACTGAAGCTTTCTTT
TRBD2,TRBV18,few,17,TRBJ2-1,CASSPRGGAGASNEQFF,TGTGCCAGCTCACCCCGGGGGGGAGCGGGAGCGTCAAATGAGCAGTTCTTC
.,TRBV6-1,.,15,TRBJ1-2,CASRGTEGFNYGYTF,TGTGCCAGCAGGGGAACGGAGGGGTTTAACTATGGCTACACCTTC
.,TRBV10-3,many,12,TRBJ2-7,CAISGARNEQYF,TGTGCCATCAGTGGCGCTAGGAACGAGCAGTACTTC
TRBD1,TRBV29-1,many,15,TRBJ1-1,CSVADRGLLNTEAFF,TGCAGCGTAGCCGACAGGGGACTATTGAACACTGAAGCTTTCTTT
TRBD2,TRBV7-2,many,18,TRBJ2-3,CASSLAGETSGSLGTQYF,TGTGCCAGCAGCTTAGCCGGGGAGACTAGCGGGAGTTTGGGTACGCAGTATTTT
TRBD2,TRBV10-3,many,16,TRBJ2-5,CAISEQGLAVRETQYF,TGTGCCATCAGTGAACAAGGACTAGCTGTGAGGGAGACCCAGTACTTC
.,TRBV20-1,.,11,TRBJ2-1,CSASRASLQFF,TGCAGTGCTAGTCGAGCCTCCCTGCAGTTCTTC
TRBD2,TRBV5-1,once,15,TRBJ2-7,CASSPRPGGAYEQYF,TGCGCCAGCAGCCCTCGTCCCGGGGGGGCCTACGAGCAGTACTTC
TRBD1,TRBV6-1,few,16,TRBJ2-7,CASSPDRASRSREQYF,TGTGCCAGCAGCCCGGACAGGGCCTCACGAAGTCGAGAGCAGTACTTC